The T cell receptor beta chain under discussion was sequenced for a study of T-cell reconstitution after alpha-beta-depleted transplantation in children. Germline V gene sequence: CDR1 MNHEY, CDR2 SMNVEV (reference sequence). J was trimmed by 5 bases and V by 5 bases; bases with no gene match: 16. CDR3 length equals 19 residues. The sample holds many counts of this clonotype. The antigen remains unidentified. Study-wide results and limits: Reportedly, only several hundred clones from non-depleted graft cells drove alpha-beta T-cell counts at about two months. Surviving recipient T cells and thymic progenitors underlay high day-60 TCRbeta diversity in some patients. It was newly produced T cells that mostly accounted for T-cell counts and diversity one year after transplant.

Library preparation (for TCRbeta) was performed with unique molecular identifiers. TCRdb fed the PCR reads into MiXCR, producing one record per CDR3 protein. Of hundreds of thousands of distinct CDR3 sequences in the sample, roughly a tenth were seen once. The receptor was isolated from a child aged 2-15 years with inherited bone marrow failure, due to receive a stem cell transplant. Material: PBMCs, obtained before TCRalphabeta/CD19-depleted stem cell transplant. The chain uses TRBV27 and TRBJ2-5; TRBD2 aligns across 14 bases. The CDR3 bases are TGTGCCAGCAGTCTATACTGGGCGACTAGCGGGAGGGGAGCGGAGACCCAGTACTTC. Translating it yields CASSLYWATSGRGAETQYF.